Sequencing of this T cell receptor beta chain was carried out in a study of low-dose radiotherapy and immunotherapy resistance in tumors. Overall study context: Ipilimumab 1 mg/kg every six weeks, together with nivolumab 240 mg every two weeks, was given intravenously to patients.

V lost 3 bases to trimming and J lost 9 bases, with 18 bases between them. The germline V gene encodes CDR1 LNHDA and CDR2 SQIVND (reference sequence). The CDR3 contains 15 residues. First-strand cDNA used TRAV- and TRBV-specific primers, covering alpha and beta chains. The PCR that amplified TCRs ran for around 21 cycles, relying on a constant-region primer and a V-primer adapter. TCRdb recomputed calls from the reads with MiXCR, one row per CDR3 protein. The table records about 7,100 distinct CDR3 sequences, roughly 58% of them present only once. The chain combines TRBV19 with TRBJ1-5; D perhaps matches TRBD1 (5 bases). The receptor was derived from a human donor with advanced metastatic prostate, ovarian, gallbladder or colorectal cancer (not recorded which). This table probably holds off-target reads from a library built for another chain. The CDR3 protein is CASSMTGGFGPPQHF. CDR3 nucleotide sequence: TGTGCCAGTAGTATGACGGGGGGTTTTGGTCCGCCCCAGCATTTT.